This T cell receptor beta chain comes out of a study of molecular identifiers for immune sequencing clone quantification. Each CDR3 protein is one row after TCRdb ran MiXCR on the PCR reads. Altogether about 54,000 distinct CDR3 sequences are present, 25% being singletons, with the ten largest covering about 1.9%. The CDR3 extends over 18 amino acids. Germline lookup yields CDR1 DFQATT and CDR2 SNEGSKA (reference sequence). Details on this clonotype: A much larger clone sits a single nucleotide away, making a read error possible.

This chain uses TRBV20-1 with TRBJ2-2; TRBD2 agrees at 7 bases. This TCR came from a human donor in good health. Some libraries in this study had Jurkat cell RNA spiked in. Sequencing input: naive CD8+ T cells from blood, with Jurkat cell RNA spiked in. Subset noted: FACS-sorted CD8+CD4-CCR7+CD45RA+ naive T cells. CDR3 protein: CSARGEPRLATNTGELLF. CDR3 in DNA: TGCAGTGCTAGAGGAGAGCCGAGACTAGCTACGAACACCGGGGAGCTGCTTTTT.